The rows below give T cell receptor beta chains drawn from one sample of a study of beta chain features in type 1 diabetes. Measured with immunoSEQ multiplex PCR; TCRdb has only the in-frame clones, and not every one. The sample consists of about 240,000 clones, roughly 30% of them appearing once. Sequencing was performed on central memory CD4+ T cells from blood. Every receptor here comes from a young man in good health. Both conserved end residues are part of each CDR3. Fields, in order: J gene, clone size, D gene, V gene, CDR3 protein, CDR3 DNA. The D gene is left open where the match is weak. The size of a clone is reported for some rows only, either as once, few or many, or as a class for expanded clones.

TRBJ1-5 - - TRBV30 CACATGGNQPQHF TGTGCCTGTGCGACGGGTGGCAATCAGCCCCAGCATTTT
TRBJ2-7 few TRBD1 TRBV5-1 CASSSNRGAYEQYF TGCGCCAGCAGCTCTAACAGGGGCGCCTACGAGCAGTACTTC
TRBJ2-1 many TRBD1 TRBV10-3 CAISEKGADNEQFF TGTGCCATCAGTGAGAAGGGGGCGGACAATGAGCAGTTCTTC
TRBJ2-7 - TRBD1 TRBV7-8 CASSFTGTGANEQYF TGTGCCAGCAGCTTTACCGGGACAGGGGCCAACGAGCAGTACTTC
TRBJ2-3 - - TRBV13 CASGVNTDTQYF TGTGCCAGCGGGGTGAACACAGATACGCAGTATTTT
TRBJ2-7 - TRBD1 TRBV6-6 CASSYTGTGSREQYF TGTGCCAGCAGTTACACCGGGACAGGGAGTAGGGAGCAGTACTTC
TRBJ2-3 - TRBD1 TRBV4-1 CASSQVGTGSADTQYF TGCGCCAGCAGCCAAGTTGGGACAGGGTCAGCAGATACGCAGTATTTT
TRBJ2-7 few - TRBV7-9 CASTSESNYEQYF TGTGCCAGCACCTCGGAAAGCAACTACGAGCAGTACTTC
TRBJ2-3 - - TRBV7-9 CASRPGGSRTDTQYF TGTGCCAGCCGGCCGGGCGGTTCCCGCACAGATACGCAGTATTTT
TRBJ2-7 - - TRBV29-1 CSVRALRGEQYF TGCAGCGTCCGGGCTCTCCGCGGCGAGCAGTACTTC
TRBJ2-5 - - TRBV14 CASSQDRGTMSETQYF TGTGCCAGCAGCCAAGACCGCGGTACTATGTCTGAGACCCAGTACTTC
TRBJ2-1 - TRBD2 TRBV9 CASSVGLAGLNEQFF TGTGCCAGCAGCGTCGGACTAGCGGGTCTCAATGAGCAGTTCTTC
TRBJ1-5 few TRBD1 TRBV6-5 CASSRQGNQPQHF TGTGCCAGCAGCCGACAGGGGAATCAGCCCCAGCATTTT
TRBJ2-7 - - TRBV7-9 CASSSHWDSPYEQYF TGTGCCAGCAGCAGCCACTGGGACTCCCCCTACGAGCAGTACTTC
TRBJ2-2 few - TRBV25-1 CASSDPRTMNTGELFF TGTGCCAGCAGTGACCCCCGGACAATGAACACCGGGGAGCTGTTTTTT
TRBJ2-1 few TRBD1 TRBV7-2 CASSRGGARNEQFF TGTGCCAGCAGCAGAGGGGGCGCAAGAAATGAGCAGTTCTTC
TRBJ2-7 few TRBD1 TRBV7-2 CASSASRDRPYEQYF TGTGCCAGCAGCGCATCCCGGGACAGGCCCTACGAGCAGTACTTC
TRBJ2-5 - TRBD2 TRBV5-1 CASSSVGGETQYF TGCGCCAGCAGCTCGGTGGGAGGGGAGACCCAGTACTTC
TRBJ1-6 few - TRBV30 CAWSVDVSPLHF TGTGCCTGGAGTGTAGACGTTTCACCCCTCCACTTT
TRBJ2-3 few - TRBV5-1 CASSESGRDTDTQYF TGCGCCAGCAGTGAGTCGGGCCGAGACACAGATACGCAGTATTTT
TRBJ2-3 - TRBD1 TRBV2 CASNDRGPDTQYF TGTGCCAGCAACGACAGGGGGCCAGATACGCAGTATTTT
TRBJ2-5 - TRBD2 TRBV29-1 CSTGGLAGSQETQYF TGCAGCACTGGAGGACTAGCGGGCTCCCAAGAGACCCAGTACTTC
TRBJ2-2 few - TRBV4-3 CASSQDGTLVAGELFF TGCGCCAGCAGCCAAGATGGAACCCTTGTGGCCGGGGAGCTGTTTTTT
TRBJ2-1 few TRBD1 TRBV2 CASSPFVGQGVYEQFF TGTGCCAGCAGCCCCTTCGTGGGACAGGGCGTCTATGAGCAGTTCTTC
TRBJ2-5 - - TRBV6-6 CASSTPNRETQYF TGTGCCAGCAGTACCCCCAACAGGGAGACCCAGTACTTC
TRBJ2-1 few - TRBV27 CASSFYHEQFF TGTGCCAGCAGTTTTTACCATGAGCAGTTCTTC
TRBJ2-1 many - TRBV2 CASRSEGNEQFF TGTGCCAGCAGGAGCGAAGGGAATGAGCAGTTCTTC
TRBJ1-2 - - TRBV18 CASSLAEGYTF TGTGCCAGCTCACTTGCGGAGGGCTACACCTTC
TRBJ2-3 - - TRBV9 CASSPLGGPSTDTQYF TGTGCCAGCAGCCCCCTAGGAGGTCCGAGCACAGATACGCAGTATTTT
TRBJ2-1 - - TRBV5-1 CASSLVPQSNEQFF TGCGCCAGCAGCCTGGTGCCACAAAGCAATGAGCAGTTCTTC
TRBJ2-5 - TRBD1 TRBV28 CAESQGAQETQYF TGTGCAGAGTCCCAGGGGGCCCAAGAGACCCAGTACTTC
TRBJ2-5 few - TRBV30 CAWSPRETQYF TGTGCCTGGTCGCCGAGGGAGACCCAGTACTTC
TRBJ2-5 few TRBD2 TRBV28 CASSPQAGAVETQYF TGTGCCAGCAGTCCTCAAGCGGGAGCGGTAGAGACCCAGTACTTC
TRBJ2-5 - - TRBV7-6 CASSSNRGRGGETQYF TGTGCCAGCAGCTCCAATCGGGGCAGGGGAGGGGAGACCCAGTACTTC
TRBJ1-2 - - TRBV29-1 CSGVGGGGYTF TGCAGCGGGGTAGGCGGCGGGGGCTACACCTTC
TRBJ2-7 - - TRBV14 CASSQRYEQYF TGTGCCAGCAGCCAACGATACGAGCAGTACTTC
TRBJ2-7 many - TRBV25-1 CASSESGMDYEQYF TGTGCCAGCAGTGAATCCGGAATGGACTACGAGCAGTACTTC
TRBJ2-7 many - TRBV28 CASIREGSSTYEQYF TGTGCCAGCATCCGAGAAGGGAGCTCCACTTACGAGCAGTACTTC
TRBJ2-1 few - TRBV29-1 CSVLRGLHEQFF TGCAGCGTGCTCAGGGGATTGCATGAGCAGTTCTTC
TRBJ1-6 few TRBD1 TRBV7-9 CASSPNRGDNSPLHF TGTGCCAGCAGCCCTAACAGGGGGGATAATTCACCCCTCCACTTT
TRBJ1-1 few - TRBV7-8 CASSPREGADTEAFF TGTGCCAGCAGCCCCCGGGAGGGCGCGGACACTGAAGCTTTCTTT
TRBJ2-7 - - TRBV15 CATSRVLQDNGEQYF TGTGCCACCAGCAGAGTATTACAAGACAATGGCGAGCAGTACTTC
TRBJ2-7 many - TRBV30 CAWSARGLYEQYF TGTGCCTGGAGTGCTAGGGGCCTCTACGAGCAGTACTTC
TRBJ2-3 - - TRBV5-1 CASSLAQFADTQYF TGCGCCAGCAGCTTGGCTCAGTTTGCGGATACGCAGTATTTT
TRBJ2-3 few TRBD2 TRBV25-1 CASSEWASGRDTQYF TGTGCCAGCAGTGAATGGGCTAGCGGGAGGGATACGCAGTATTTT
TRBJ2-1 many - TRBV7-6 CASSPGARNPYNEQFF TGTGCCAGCAGTCCGGGGGCTCGGAACCCTTACAATGAGCAGTTCTTC
TRBJ2-7 - - TRBV14 CASSRSPGREQYF TGTGCCAGCAGCCGGAGTCCCGGTAGGGAGCAGTACTTC
TRBJ2-7 - TRBD1 TRBV11-2 CASSLGQGPYEQYF TGTGCCAGCAGCTTAGGACAGGGGCCCTACGAGCAGTACTTC
TRBJ1-2 - - TRBV7-2 CASSRDLGDGYTF TGTGCCAGCAGTCGGGACCTTGGGGACGGCTACACCTTC
TRBJ1-1 - TRBD1 TRBV2 CASTVDRANTEAFF TGTGCCAGCACCGTAGACAGGGCGAACACTGAAGCTTTCTTT
TRBJ2-3 - TRBD2 TRBV9 CASSVGTSGISTDTQYF TGTGCCAGCAGCGTAGGGACTAGCGGGATCTCCACAGATACGCAGTATTTT
TRBJ1-1 few - TRBV7-2 CASSVRQGIHF TGTGCCAGCAGCGTACGCCAGGGGATACACTTT
TRBJ2-3 - - TRBV2 CASKGEGDQDTQYF TGTGCCAGCAAGGGGGAGGGGGATCAAGATACGCAGTATTTT
TRBJ2-2 few - TRBV7-9 CASCPTGHLGGTGELFF TGTGCCAGTTGTCCAACGGGACACCTTGGGGGCACCGGGGAGCTGTTTTTT